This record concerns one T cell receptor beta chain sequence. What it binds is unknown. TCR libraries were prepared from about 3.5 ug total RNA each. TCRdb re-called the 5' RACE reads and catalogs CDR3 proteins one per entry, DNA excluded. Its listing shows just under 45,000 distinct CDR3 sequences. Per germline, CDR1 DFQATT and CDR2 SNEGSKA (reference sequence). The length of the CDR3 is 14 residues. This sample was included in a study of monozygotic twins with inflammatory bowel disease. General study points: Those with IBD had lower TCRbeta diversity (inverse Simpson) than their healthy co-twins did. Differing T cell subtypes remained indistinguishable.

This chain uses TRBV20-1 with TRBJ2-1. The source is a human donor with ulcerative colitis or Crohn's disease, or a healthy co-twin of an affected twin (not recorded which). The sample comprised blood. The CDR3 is CSARDSMTVSQQFF.